A selection of T cell receptor beta chains follows, all from one sample in a study of blood T cell repertoires in COVID-19. Sequencing was performed with immunoSEQ multiplex PCR; in TCRdb, only in-frame clones are kept and a portion is missing. The sample lists some 270,000 clones; about nine tenths were seen once. The specimen sequenced was peripheral blood. These receptor sequences come from an older woman who had recovered from COVID-19. The conserved cysteine and the conserved F or W are not part of the CDR3 here.

v_call	j_call	cdr3_aa
TRBV5-1	TRBJ1-1	ASSLDGLHTEAF
TRBV12-3/TRBV12-4	TRBJ2-5	ASNRGSQETQY
TRBV11-3	TRBJ2-7	ASSPRTGGRDEQY
TRBV4-1	TRBJ1-6	ASSHVASPLH
TRBV27	TRBJ2-3	ASSYTDRTDTQY
TRBV18	TRBJ2-5	ASSPAAASVQETQY
TRBV6-5	TRBJ2-3	ATGGPGIGEDTQY
TRBV6-2/TRBV6-3	TRBJ2-7	ASSYFGDLEQY
TRBV6-5	TRBJ1-4	ASSYSLGQGEKLF
TRBV28	TRBJ1-4	ASTPGGLGEKLF
TRBV4-2	TRBJ2-5	ASSRLGSGGGGQETQY
TRBV7-9	TRBJ1-2	ASSLPDRYMATT
TRBV10-3	TRBJ2-3	ATRSGTGGITDTQY
TRBV6-2/TRBV6-3	TRBJ2-2	ASSYSFSASPRTGELF
TRBV2	TRBJ1-4	ASSVLRPNEKLF
TRBV10-3	TRBJ2-7	AISDGGAGDEQY